This TCR beta chain was sequenced for a study of T cells in Graves' hyperthyroidism and ophthalmopathy. About the research overall: Prior to any treatment, at the point of initial diagnosis, peripheral blood was collected. Regarding the study as a whole: It was a median around 6 months before onset that the model predicted ophthalmopathy.

What was amplified from RNA transcripts were TCR beta CDR3 regions. The primer set for the first-round RT-PCR of the TCR CDR3 was HTBI. TCRdb fed the multiplex PCR reads into MiXCR, producing one record per CDR3 protein. The repertoire includes more than 500,000 distinct CDR3 sequences, around 15% of them detected once, and 4% to 5.5% sits in the top ten. For ophthalmopathy patients, the Clinical Activity Score was at least 3 and the NOSPECS grade at least 4; duration was under 3 months. Uncontrolled infection, other autoimmune disease, pregnancy or lactation led to exclusion. The V and J ends lost 5 bases and 2 bases respectively, with 8 bases between them. CDR1 is KGHDR and CDR2 is SFDVKD in the germline V gene. The CDR3 loop spans 13 amino acids. This clonotype occurred many times. Antigen specificity is unknown.

This receptor was identified in a woman in her thirties or forties with Graves' ophthalmopathy. Material for sequencing was blood. This sequence joins TRBV24-1 and TRBJ1-2; no clear D gene. The CDR3 nucleotides read TGTGCCACCAGTGGTGACAAGAACTATGGCTACACCTTC. It specifies CATSGDKNYGYTF.